This T cell receptor beta chain stems from a study of OX40 agonist ivuxolimab in advanced cancers. Study results and limitations: Nonresponders, in some cases, also had low normalized T-cell clonal expansion.

Method: immunoSEQ multiplex PCR; TCRdb's copy keeps in-frame clones and lacks some. Here the sample spans about 53,000 clones, approximately 81% being singletons. The sample holds one count of this clone. The antigen is unknown. Trimming pared 10 bases from V and 1 base from J, leaving 12 bases between. The germline gives CDR1 ENHRY, CDR2 SYGVKD. There are 13 residues in the CDR3. The sequenced sample was CD4+ or CD8+ T cells sorted from blood, obtained in a trial of the OX40 agonist ivuxolimab. This clonotype originated in an adult with an advanced solid tumor such as melanoma, head and neck, liver or kidney cancer. The chain recombines TRBV10-3 with TRBJ2-3; maybe TRBD1 (5 bases). CDR3 DNA: TGTGCCACCAGGGATAGTGGCACAGATACGCAGTATTTT. Protein: CATRDSGTDTQYF.